This TCR beta chain was captured in a study of control samples from healthy donors and cancer patients (dated by TCRdb to 2020 to 2021). About this clone itself: Its recognized antigen is unknown. Base quality data are lacking; no much larger clone is found one base away.

Per the germline V gene (reference sequence), LGHDT is the CDR1 and YNNKEL is the CDR2. Inclusive of the bounding cysteine and phenylalanine, the CDR3 is 16 residues long. The retained sequence is limited to the CDR3, 48 bases, with the frame set at the first base. V loses 4 bases, J loses 2 bases, and the germline ends lie 17 bases apart. Preparation of the library involved the immunoSEQ multiplex PCR assay. TCRdb re-hosts the immuneACCESS table, in-frame sequences only. Its copies lack some clones; in the studies checked, an unresolved V gene accounts for under half of them, and the cause for the rest is not known. The sample records 150,000 to 200,000 clones, approximately 94% of which are singletons. The ten largest clones represent around 8% of the sample.

The V and J segments used are TRBV3-1 (or the pseudogene TRBV3-2) and TRBJ1-2, with an unclear D gene assignment. The sequenced material came from blood. The clonotype comes from a woman between 40 and 55 years old in good health. The DNA reads TGTGCCAGCAGCCCCGACTGGGCCCAAACCAACTATGGCTACACCTTC. It specifies CASSPDWAQTNYGYTF.